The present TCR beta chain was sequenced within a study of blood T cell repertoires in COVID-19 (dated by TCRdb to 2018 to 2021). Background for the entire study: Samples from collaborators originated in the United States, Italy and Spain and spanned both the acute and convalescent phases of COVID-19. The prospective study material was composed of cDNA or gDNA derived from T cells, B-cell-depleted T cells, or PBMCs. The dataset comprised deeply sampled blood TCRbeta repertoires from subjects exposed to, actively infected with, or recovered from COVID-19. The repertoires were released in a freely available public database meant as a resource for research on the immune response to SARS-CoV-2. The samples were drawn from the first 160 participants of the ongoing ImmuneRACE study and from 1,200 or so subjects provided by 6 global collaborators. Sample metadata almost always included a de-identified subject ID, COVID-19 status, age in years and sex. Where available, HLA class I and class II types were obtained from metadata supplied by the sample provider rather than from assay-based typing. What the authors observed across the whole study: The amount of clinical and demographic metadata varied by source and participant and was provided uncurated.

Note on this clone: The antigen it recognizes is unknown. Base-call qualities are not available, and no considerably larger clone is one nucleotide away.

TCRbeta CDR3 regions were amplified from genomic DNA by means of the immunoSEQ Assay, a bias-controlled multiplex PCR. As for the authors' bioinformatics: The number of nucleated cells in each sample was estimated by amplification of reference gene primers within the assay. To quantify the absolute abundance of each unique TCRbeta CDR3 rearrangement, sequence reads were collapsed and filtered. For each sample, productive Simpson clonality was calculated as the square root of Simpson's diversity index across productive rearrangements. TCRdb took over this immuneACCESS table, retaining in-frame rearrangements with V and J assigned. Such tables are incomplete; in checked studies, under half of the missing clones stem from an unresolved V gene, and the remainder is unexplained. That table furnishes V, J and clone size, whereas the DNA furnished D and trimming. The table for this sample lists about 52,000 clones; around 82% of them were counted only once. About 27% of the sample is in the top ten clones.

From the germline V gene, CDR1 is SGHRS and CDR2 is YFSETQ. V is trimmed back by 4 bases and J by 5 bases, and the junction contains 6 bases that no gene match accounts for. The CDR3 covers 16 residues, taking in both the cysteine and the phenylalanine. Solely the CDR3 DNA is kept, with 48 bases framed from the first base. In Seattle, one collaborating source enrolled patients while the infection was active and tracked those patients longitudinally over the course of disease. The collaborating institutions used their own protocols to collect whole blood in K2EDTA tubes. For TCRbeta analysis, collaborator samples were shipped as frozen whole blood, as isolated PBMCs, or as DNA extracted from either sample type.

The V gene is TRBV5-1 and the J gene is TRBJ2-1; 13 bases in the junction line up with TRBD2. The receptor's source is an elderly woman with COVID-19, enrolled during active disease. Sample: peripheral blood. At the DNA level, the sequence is TGCGCCAGCAGCCCCAGGACTAGCGGGGGAGACAATGAGCAGTTCTTC. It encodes CASSPRTSGGDNEQFF. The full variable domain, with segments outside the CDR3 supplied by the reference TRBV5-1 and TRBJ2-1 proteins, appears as KAGVTQTPRYLIKTRGQQVTLSCSPISGHRSVSWYQQTPGQGLQFLFEYFSETQRNKGNFPGRFSGRQFSNSRSEMNVSTLELGDSALYLCASSPRTSGGDNEQFFGPGTRLTVL.